Listed here are 14 T cell receptor beta chains from one sample, sequenced in a study of blood T cell repertoires in COVID-19. Generated by immunoSEQ multiplex PCR, the TCRdb table keeps only in-frame clones and is missing some. This sample has more than 200,000 clones, with under 90% found just once. Material: peripheral blood. The receptor source for this set is a man older than 75 with acute or convalescent COVID-19.

This chain connects TRBV24-1 to TRBJ2-2, with 7 positions matching TRBD1. Germline loops: CDR1 KGHDR, CDR2 SFDVKD. This CDR3 has 15 residues. V trimming: 0 bases; J trimming: 7 bases; junction bases outside the gene matches: 4. The CDR3 region is CATSDLEGAVGELFF. CDR3 coding DNA: TGTGCCACCAGTGATTTGGAGGGGGCGGTCGGGGAGCTGTTTTTT.

The chain is built from TRBV5-1 and TRBJ1-5; D uncertain. The V gene lost 4 bases and the J gene lost 0 bases, with 11 bases spanning the gap. Germline V lookup: CDR1 SGHRS, CDR2 YFSETQ. CDR3 size: 15 residues. The CDR3 bases are TGCGCCAGCAGCCCGGAGCCTTATAGCAATCAGCCCCAGCATTTT. This codes for CASSPEPYSNQPQHF.

This clone was observed a few times. This chain uses TRBV6-5 with TRBJ1-2, with a tentative D call TRBD1 (5 bases). There are 13 residues in the CDR3. V was cut by 5 bases and J by 2 bases, with 9 bases left in between. Germline V gene lookup returns CDR1 MNHEY and CDR2 SVGAGI. CDR3 sequence reads: CASSRAGNYGYTF. CDR3 bases: TGTGCCAGCAGTAGGGCAGGGAACTATGGCTACACCTTC.

The chain has TRBV3-1 (or the pseudogene TRBV3-2) and TRBJ2-3; TRBD2 agrees at 13 bases. The germline CDR1 and CDR2 sequences are LGHDT and YNNKEL (reference sequence). The CDR3 has 15 amino acids. Trimming took 7 bases from V and 7 from J; bases not matched to a gene: 8. The CDR3 DNA reads TGTGCCAGCAAGCCGGGACTAGCGGGAATGTATACGCAGTATTTT. Translating gives CASKPGLAGMYTQYF.

The chain links TRBV9 to TRBJ2-2; 8 nucleotides line up with TRBD2. Losses at the gene ends were 3 bases for V and 5 bases for J; bases not matched to a gene: 15. Germline assignment: CDR1 SGDLS and CDR2 YYNGEE. The CDR3 extends over 18 amino acids. The CDR3 nucleotides are TGTGCCAGCAGCGGATTACCTAGCGGGTTGGTAGGGACCGGGGAGCTGTTTTTT. Translating gives CASSGLPSGLVGTGELFF.

The V call is TRBV5-1, the J call TRBJ2-2; TRBD1 aligns across 7 bases. Looked up from germline, CDR1 is SGHRS and CDR2 is YFSETQ. The V and J ends lost 4 bases and 0 bases, in that order; junction bases with no gene match: 9. CDR3 size: 17 residues. The CDR3 sequence is CASSQRGRGTNTGELFF. CDR3 coding DNA: TGCGCCAGCAGCCAACGAGGCAGGGGGACGAACACCGGGGAGCTGTTTTTT.

This rearrangement joins TRBV2 to TRBJ2-2; the D is unclear. This CDR3 spans 14 amino acids. Trimming took off 8 bases at V and 1 base at J, with 11 bases between the two ends. In germline, CDR1 is SNHLY, CDR2 FYNNEI. CDR3 DNA: TGTGCCAGCTCCTGGTGGAGGAACACCGGGGAGCTGTTTTTT. Encoded protein: CASSWWRNTGELFF.

This rearrangement joins TRBV3-1 (or the pseudogene TRBV3-2) to TRBJ1-5; no clear D gene. Germline CDR1 reads LGHDT; CDR2 reads YNNKEL (reference sequence). Trimming stripped 1 base from V and 9 bases from J, with 13 bases between. The CDR3 length is 14 residues. The CDR3 bases are TGTGCCAGCAGCCAAGGGTGGAGTGTTTGGCCCCAGCATTTT. Its protein product is CASSQGWSVWPQHF.

J is TRBJ2-1 and V is TRBV3-1 (or the pseudogene TRBV3-2), with unresolved D. The CDR3 sequence is 12 residues long. Deletions cut 2 bases from V and 10 bases from J, with 9 bases between. The germline V gene has CDR1 LGHDT and CDR2 YNNKEL (reference sequence). The CDR3 nucleotides read TGTGCCAGCAGCCAAACGAGGTGGGAGCAGTTCTTC. The encoded protein is CASSQTRWEQFF.

CDR3 region: CASSLGTGGLDTQYF. The CDR3 region has the DNA TGTGCCAGCAGCCTTGGGACAGGGGGCTTAGATACGCAGTATTTT. This chain connects TRBV5-6 to TRBJ2-3, with 12 bases matching TRBD1. V was clipped by 4 bases and J by 5 bases; unmatched bases: 5. The germline gives CDR1 SGHDT, CDR2 YYEEEE. The CDR3 sequence is 15 residues long.

The rearrangement uses TRBV4-1 and TRBJ1-1, with 8 positions matching TRBD1. The CDR3 has 16 amino acids. The germline V gene encodes CDR1 MGHRA and CDR2 YSYEKL. With V trimmed by 0 bases and J by 1 base, 4 bases remained unmatched. CDR3 sequence (DNA): TGCGCCAGCAGCCAAGATCGTGGGACAGGGAACACTGAAGCTTTCTTT. Protein sequence: CASSQDRGTGNTEAFF.

The chain uses TRBV5-4 and TRBJ2-1, with 14 bases lining up with TRBD2. With 4 bases clipped from V and 6 bases from J, the junction kept 3 bases outside the gene matches. The CDR3 is 15 residues long. Germline CDR1 and CDR2: SGHNT and YYREEE (reference sequence). This CDR3 reads CASSPGTSGSNEQFF. Here the CDR3 DNA reads TGTGCCAGCAGCCCCGGGACTAGCGGGAGCAATGAGCAGTTCTTC.

This clone was counted only a few times. V gene TRBV5-1 combines with J gene TRBJ1-6, with 8 positions matching TRBD1. Looked up from germline, CDR1 is SGHRS and CDR2 is YFSETQ. V lost 0 bases, J lost 9 bases, and 5 bases stayed unmatched. This CDR3 is 15 amino acids long. CDR3 in amino acids: CASSLAGDRPSPLHF. The CDR3 DNA reads as TGCGCCAGCAGCTTGGCAGGGGACAGGCCTTCACCCCTCCACTTT.

V is TRBV11-2 and J is TRBJ2-1, with 9 bases lining up with TRBD2. J gave up 12 bases and V 2 bases, and 8 bases lay outside the gene matches. The CDR3 is 14 residues long. Germline CDR1 SGHAT, CDR2 FQNNGV. CDR3 sequence (DNA): TGTGCCAGCAGCTTAAGGACTAGCGACCTACCGCAGTTCTTC. It yields the protein CASSLRTSDLPQFF.